A selection of T cell receptor beta chains follows, all from one sample in a study of shared clonotypes between healthy human individuals. Sequencing used immunoSEQ multiplex PCR; TCRdb keeps in-frame clones, though not all of them. This table has around 940,000 clones, 76% appearing once. Sequencing was done on a sample of memory CD4+ T cells sorted from blood. These receptors were obtained from a man aged 18-30 years in good health. CDR3s include the opening cysteine and the closing phenylalanine or tryptophan. The D gene is left open where the match is weak. The listing skips clone size in some rows; elsewhere it reads once, few, many or a size class.

D: TRBD1; size: .; J: TRBJ1-1; V: TRBV9; DNA: TGTGCCAGCAGCGTTGGGGACAGGGGCGGCACTGAAGCTTTCTTT; CDR3: CASSVGDRGGTEAFF
D: TRBD1; size: many; J: TRBJ1-6; V: TRBV6-5; DNA: TGTGCCAGCAGGCAAGGGACAGTCTATAATTCACCCCTCCACTTT; CDR3: CASRQGTVYNSPLHF
D: .; size: .; J: TRBJ2-6; V: TRBV30; DNA: TGTGCCCGGGATATACAGGGATCTGGGGCCAACGTCCTGACTTTC; CDR3: CARDIQGSGANVLTF
D: .; size: .; J: TRBJ2-7; V: TRBV28; DNA: TGTGCCACCTCAAGGGGGGATCTCTACGAGCAGTACTTC; CDR3: CATSRGDLYEQYF
D: .; size: .; J: TRBJ1-2; V: TRBV7-3; DNA: TGTGCCAGCAGCTTAAGTAACAACTATGGCTACACCTTC; CDR3: CASSLSNNYGYTF
D: .; size: .; J: TRBJ2-7; V: TRBV5-6; DNA: TGTGCCAGCAGCTTGACGATTCCCAGAGCCTACGAGCAGTACTTC; CDR3: CASSLTIPRAYEQYF
D: TRBD1; size: .; J: TRBJ1-6; V: TRBV5-6; DNA: TGTGCCAGCAGCTACGGGACAGGGACCCTCAATTCACCCCTCCACTTT; CDR3: CASSYGTGTLNSPLHF
D: TRBD2; size: .; J: TRBJ2-5; V: TRBV20-1; DNA: TGCAGTGCAACCCAGGACGGGGGGTTCCACTTC; CDR3: CSATQDGGFHF
D: TRBD2; size: few; J: TRBJ2-7; V: TRBV5-4; DNA: TGTGCCAGCAGCTTGGATGGCGGGGGGGCCTACGAGCAGTACTTC; CDR3: CASSLDGGGAYEQYF
D: TRBD2; size: .; J: TRBJ2-5; V: TRBV6-5; DNA: TGTGCCAGCAGTTACGCTAGCGGGAGAGAGACCCAGTACTTC; CDR3: CASSYASGRETQYF
D: .; size: .; J: TRBJ2-1; V: TRBV6-5; DNA: TGTGCCAGCGGGGGGATGGGCCCCTACAATGAGCAGTTCTTC; CDR3: CASGGMGPYNEQFF
D: TRBD1; size: .; J: TRBJ1-2; V: TRBV19; DNA: TGTGCCAGTAGTATTCCGGCGGCAGGGGGAAGCTATGGCTACACCTTC; CDR3: CASSIPAAGGSYGYTF
D: .; size: few; J: TRBJ1-2; V: TRBV30; DNA: TGTGCCTGGAGTGGATACTATGGCTACACCTTC; CDR3: CAWSGYYGYTF
D: TRBD2; size: few; J: TRBJ2-3; V: TRBV5-4; DNA: TGTGCCAGCAGCTTGGCCGGGCTAGCGGGAGCCGCTTCGGGTACGCAGTATTTT; CDR3: CASSLAGLAGAASGTQYF
D: TRBD1; size: .; J: TRBJ2-7; V: TRBV5-1; DNA: TGCGCCAGCAGCTTGGCCGGACAGGGAGGAGGCGAGCAGTACTTC; CDR3: CASSLAGQGGGEQYF
D: .; size: .; J: TRBJ1-3; V: TRBV29-1; DNA: TGCAGCGTTGTTATTGGAAACACCATATATTTT; CDR3: CSVVIGNTIYF
D: .; size: once; J: TRBJ1-3; V: TRBV29-1; DNA: TGCAGCGTTGGGTCTCTCCCTGGAAACACCATATATTTT; CDR3: CSVGSLPGNTIYF
D: .; size: few; J: TRBJ2-4; V: TRBV4-1; DNA: TGCGCCAGCAGCCAAGTCCAGGGAAGGTCGGCCAAAAACATTCAGTACTTC; CDR3: CASSQVQGRSAKNIQYF
D: .; size: .; J: TRBJ2-1; V: TRBV7-2; DNA: TGTGCCAGCAGCGGGGGCCCAAACAATGAGCAGTTCTTC; CDR3: CASSGGPNNEQFF
D: .; size: .; J: TRBJ1-2; V: TRBV20-1; DNA: TGCAGTGCTAACGGACCGTATGGCTACACCTTC; CDR3: CSANGPYGYTF
D: .; size: few; J: TRBJ2-7; V: TRBV6-5; DNA: TGTGCCAGCTCCCAGACAGCTGGGAAGGCGCAGTACTTC; CDR3: CASSQTAGKAQYF
D: TRBD1; size: .; J: TRBJ2-7; V: TRBV5-6; DNA: TGTGCCAGCACCTCGGGACAGGGACCCGAGCAGTACTTC; CDR3: CASTSGQGPEQYF
D: TRBD1; size: .; J: TRBJ2-1; V: TRBV5-1; DNA: TGCGCCAGCAGCTCGTGGACAGGGGACTACAATGAGCAGTTCTTC; CDR3: CASSSWTGDYNEQFF
D: .; size: .; J: TRBJ2-3; V: TRBV6-5; DNA: TGTGCCAGCAGTTCCACGACCCGTCGAGATACGCAGTATTTT; CDR3: CASSSTTRRDTQYF
D: TRBD2; size: .; J: TRBJ2-7; V: TRBV9; DNA: TGTGCCAGCAGCGAGGGACTAGCAGGCTACGAGCAGTACTTC; CDR3: CASSEGLAGYEQYF
D: TRBD1; size: .; J: TRBJ1-1; V: TRBV25-1; DNA: TGTGCCAGCAGTGATGGGGGACAGGGAAAAACTGAAGCTTTCTTT; CDR3: CASSDGGQGKTEAFF
D: TRBD1; size: .; J: TRBJ1-3; V: TRBV30; DNA: TGTGCCCGTCGCGACAGGGACCCTGGAAACACCATATATTTT; CDR3: CARRDRDPGNTIYF
D: .; size: .; J: TRBJ2-2; V: TRBV11-2; DNA: TGTGCCAGCAGCGGTGGGGGCGCGAACACCGGGGAGCTGTTTTTT; CDR3: CASSGGGANTGELFF
D: .; size: .; J: TRBJ1-5; V: TRBV5-6; DNA: TGTGCCAGCAGCTTGGGATCCGGGTGGGACATCAGCAATCAGCCCCAGCATTTT; CDR3: CASSLGSGWDISNQPQHF
D: .; size: .; J: TRBJ2-7; V: TRBV9; DNA: TGTGCCAGCAGCATCCGGACAGTCAGCTCCTACGAGCAGTACTTC; CDR3: CASSIRTVSSYEQYF
D: .; size: .; J: TRBJ2-7; V: TRBV10-1; DNA: TGCGCCAGCAGGGACGGGCCTACGTTAGAGCAGTACTTC; CDR3: CASRDGPTLEQYF
D: .; size: .; J: TRBJ1-6; V: TRBV19; DNA: TGTGCCAGTAGTATATTTGGCTTAAGGAGAGATTCACCCCTCCACTTT; CDR3: CASSIFGLRRDSPLHF
D: .; size: .; J: TRBJ2-3; V: TRBV4-3; DNA: TGCGCCAGCAGCCAGTCGACCTCAGATACGCAGTATTTT; CDR3: CASSQSTSDTQYF
D: .; size: once; J: TRBJ2-6; V: TRBV15; DNA: TGTGCCACCAGCAGAGCGATCGGCTATATTAGCTCTGGGGCCAACGTCCTGACTTTC; CDR3: CATSRAIGYISSGANVLTF
D: .; size: .; J: TRBJ2-2; V: TRBV5-1; DNA: TGCGCCAGCAGCCCCCCGGGGAGTGCGAACACCGGGGAGCTGTTTTTT; CDR3: CASSPPGSANTGELFF
D: .; size: .; J: TRBJ2-7; V: TRBV7-8; DNA: TGTGCCAGCTGCTCCCGGGACTTCTGCTACGAGCAGTACTTC; CDR3: CASCSRDFCYEQYF
D: TRBD2; size: .; J: TRBJ2-3; V: TRBV7-2; DNA: TGTGCCAGCAGCTTAGTAGTAGCGGGAGAGGCGTATTTT; CDR3: CASSLVVAGEAYF
D: .; size: .; J: TRBJ1-2; V: TRBV5-1; DNA: TGCGCCAGCAGCCCGGGAGATCAGGCCTATGGCTACACCTTC; CDR3: CASSPGDQAYGYTF
D: .; size: .; J: TRBJ2-2; V: TRBV7-9; DNA: TGTGCCAGCAGCTTAGAAAACACCGGGGAGCTGTTTTTT; CDR3: CASSLENTGELFF
D: .; size: .; J: TRBJ1-5; V: TRBV15; DNA: TGTGCCACCAGTAGAAAAGGGGGTGGTACTTTATCCAGCAATCAGCCCCAGCATTTT; CDR3: CATSRKGGGTLSSNQPQHF
D: TRBD1; size: .; J: TRBJ2-1; V: TRBV29-1; DNA: TGCAGCGCAGGGACAGGGGGCTACGTGCTGTTCTTC; CDR3: CSAGTGGYVLFF
D: .; size: .; J: TRBJ1-5; V: TRBV6-1; DNA: TGTGCCAGCACCTTCAGGCCGTCGGACAATCAGCCCCAGCATTTT; CDR3: CASTFRPSDNQPQHF
D: .; size: .; J: TRBJ1-1; V: TRBV18; DNA: TGTGCCAGCTCACGACCGGGCGCCGCCCTTGAAGCTTTCTTT; CDR3: CASSRPGAALEAFF
D: TRBD1; size: .; J: TRBJ1-5; V: TRBV4-1; DNA: TGCGCCAGCAGCTCAAATATCCAGGGGGCTGGGCAGCCCCAGCATTTT; CDR3: CASSSNIQGAGQPQHF
D: .; size: .; J: TRBJ2-2; V: TRBV25-1; DNA: TGTGCCAGCAGTGAATACCCCGGGGAGCTGTTTTTT; CDR3: CASSEYPGELFF
D: TRBD1; size: .; J: TRBJ1-4; V: TRBV29-1; DNA: TGCAGCGCCAGACAGGGGGCGGGAGAAAAACTGTTTTTT; CDR3: CSARQGAGEKLFF
D: TRBD2; size: few; J: TRBJ2-3; V: TRBV25-1; DNA: TGTGCCAGCAGACCCGGACTAGCTACTAGCACAGATACGCAGTATTTT; CDR3: CASRPGLATSTDTQYF
D: .; size: .; J: TRBJ1-3; V: TRBV5-6; DNA: TGTGCCAGCAGCTTGGTGGGACCGAGCTCTGGAAACACCATATATTTT; CDR3: CASSLVGPSSGNTIYF
D: .; size: .; J: TRBJ1-2; V: TRBV18; DNA: TGTGCCAGCTCCCCCGGGACGAATGGCTACACCTTC; CDR3: CASSPGTNGYTF
D: .; size: .; J: TRBJ1-1; V: TRBV7-3; DNA: TGTGCCAGCAGCACCGGTCGGAACACTGAAGCTTTCTTT; CDR3: CASSTGRNTEAFF